These 32 T cell receptor beta chains came from one sample sequenced in a study of CD8+ T cells in alopecia areata. Reverse transcribed after extraction, RNA yielded cDNA as the sequencing template. TCRdb keeps only in-frame clones here, not all; method: immunoSEQ multiplex PCR. The table lists about 210,000 clones, over 60% of them singletons, with around 4% in the top ten. As for treatment: oral pan-JAK inhibitor, 5-10 mg twice daily. The sequencing used CD4+ T cells sorted from blood, collected at week 4, from a patient treated with tofacitinib. The receptors stem from a human donor with alopecia areata.

The chain is built from TRBV5-1 and TRBJ2-3, with D perhaps matching TRBD1 or TRBD2 (6 bases each). The germline V gene encodes CDR1 SGHRS and CDR2 YFSETQ. The CDR3 contains 14 residues. The ends were cut back, 2 bases at V and 2 bases at J, with 9 bases in the middle. This CDR3 is CASSLGGLTDTQYF. The CDR3 DNA sequence: TGCGCCAGCAGCTTAGGGGGGCTCACAGATACGCAGTATTTT.

This chain uses TRBV29-1 with TRBJ2-6; 7 bases line up with TRBD1. V shed 4 bases, J shed 0 bases, and the junction held 6 bases outside the gene matches. Looked up from germline, CDR1 is SQVTM and CDR2 is ANQGSEA. This CDR3 is built from 16 residues. In DNA, the CDR3 is TGCAGCGTTGCTCGGGACAGTCGCTCTGGGGCCAACGTCCTGACTTTC. It translates to CSVARDSRSGANVLTF.

This chain joins TRBV6-6 and TRBJ2-5; no clear D. Germline V lookup: CDR1 MNHNY, CDR2 SVGAGI (reference sequence). CDR3 length equals 12 residues. Trimming took off 0 bases at V and 5 bases at J, with 4 bases between the two ends. The DNA for the CDR3 is TGTGCCAGCAGTTACTCAGGGGAGACCCAGTACTTC. Amino acids: CASSYSGETQYF.

This chain joins TRBV7-8 and TRBJ1-6, with D hard to call. CDR1 and CDR2 from the germline V gene are SGHVS and FQNEAQ. The CDR3 sequence is 16 residues long. V was trimmed by 7 bases and J by 0 bases, leaving 13 bases between them. The CDR3 region is CASTGRRNSYNSPLHF. CDR3 nucleotide sequence: TGTGCCAGCACCGGACGTAGGAACTCCTATAATTCACCCCTCCACTTT. The full variable domain, rest sourced from reference TRBV7-8 and TRBJ1-6, is GAGVSQSPRYKVAKRGQDVALRCDPISGHVSLFWYQQALGQGPEFLTYFQNEAQLDKSGLPSDRFFAERPEGSVSTLKIQRTQQEDSAVYLCASTGRRNSYNSPLHFGNGTRLTVT.

This chain connects TRBV7-9 to TRBJ1-5, with 8 bases matching TRBD1. CDR1 and CDR2 (germline): SEHNR, FQNEAQ (reference sequence). The CDR3 runs 14 residues. V was pared by 5 bases and J by 7 bases, with 7 bases of the junction left unmatched. The CDR3 sequence is CASSLQGARQPQHF. The CDR3 bases are TGTGCCAGCAGCCTTCAGGGGGCACGGCAGCCCCAGCATTTT. Drawing the rest from reference TRBV7-9 and TRBJ1-5, the complete variable domain is DTGVSQNPRHKITKRGQNVTFRCDPISEHNRLYWYRQTLGQGPEFLTYFQNEAQLEKSRLLSDRFSAERPKGSFSTLEIQRTEQGDSAMYLCASSLQGARQPQHFGDGTRLSIL.

This sequence joins TRBV29-1 and TRBJ2-5; a possible D gene is TRBD2 (6 bases). Germline lookup yields CDR1 SQVTM and CDR2 ANQGSEA. The CDR3 sequence is 12 residues long. CDR3 protein: CIGRGSEETQYF. CDR3 bases: TGCATCGGTCGGGGGTCCGAAGAGACCCAGTACTTC. The variable domain in full, with the rest retrieved from reference TRBV29-1 and TRBJ2-5, is SAVISQKPSRDICQRGTSLTIQCQVDSQVTMMFWYRQQPGQSLTLIATANQGSEATYESGFVIDKFPISRPNLTFSTLTVSNMSPEDSSIYLCIGRGSEETQYFGPGTRLLVL.

The chain uses TRBV30 and TRBJ1-3; no reliable D call. The CDR3 loop spans 17 amino acids. V lost 3 bases, J lost 0 bases, and 18 bases lay in between. CDR1 is GTSNPN, CDR2 SVGIG, per germline (reference sequence). The CDR3 bases are TGTGCCTGGAGCCCATATCAGGAGTTTATCTCTGGAAACACCATATATTTT. Amino acid sequence: CAWSPYQEFISGNTIYF.

As regards this clone: The identical CDR3 is also encoded by other nucleotide sequences in the sample. V and J are TRBV29-1 and TRBJ2-5; D possibly matches TRBD1 or TRBD2 (5 bases each). CDR1 is SQVTM, CDR2 ANQGSEA, per germline. This CDR3 spans 12 amino acids. Between the trimmed V and J ends, which lost 4 bases and 2 bases, there was a span of 8 bases. The CDR3 DNA reads TGCAGCGTTGTGTGGGGGCAAGAGACCCAGTACTTC. It translates to CSVVWGQETQYF. Using reference TRBV29-1 and TRBJ2-5 for the parts outside the CDR3, the full variable domain is SAVISQKPSRDICQRGTSLTIQCQVDSQVTMMFWYRQQPGQSLTLIATANQGSEATYESGFVIDKFPISRPNLTFSTLTVSNMSPEDSSIYLCSVVWGQETQYFGPGTRLLVL.

The chain employs TRBV2 and TRBJ1-1, with D possibly being TRBD1 (5 bases). V was cut by 5 bases and J by 1 base, with 17 bases left in between. CDR1 and CDR2 (germline): SNHLY, FYNNEI. CDR3 size: 16 residues. The CDR3 bases are TGTGCCAGCAGTCCCGAGACGCGGGGCACGAACACTGAAGCTTTCTTT. Translating gives CASSPETRGTNTEAFF. Filled out from reference TRBV2 and TRBJ1-1, the complete variable domain reads EPEVTQTPSHQVTQMGQEVILRCVPISNHLYFYWYRQILGQKVEFLVSFYNNEISEKSEIFDDQFSVERPDGSNFTLKIRSTKLEDSAMYFCASSPETRGTNTEAFFGQGTRLTVV.

The rearrangement uses TRBV27 and TRBJ1-5; unclear D gene. The CDR3 runs 13 residues. CDR1 is MNHEY and CDR2 is SMNVEV in the germline V gene (reference sequence). Trimming pared 3 bases from V and 4 bases from J, leaving 7 bases between. In DNA form, the CDR3 reads TGTGCCAGCAGTTTTAACTGGAATCAGCCCCAGCATTTT. Translating gives CASSFNWNQPQHF.

The chain joins TRBV4-3 to TRBJ2-5, with 12 bases lining up with TRBD2. The CDR3 length is 18 residues. The V gene's germline CDR1 is LGHNA and CDR2 YSLEER. V was pared by 3 bases and J by 0 bases, with 8 bases of the junction left unmatched. The CDR3 spells CASSHLRTSGANQETQYF. CDR3 nucleotide sequence: TGCGCCAGCAGCCACCTTCGGACTAGCGGGGCCAACCAAGAGACCCAGTACTTC.

The table lists this clone with a few counts. The chain is built from TRBV5-1 and TRBJ1-2, with unresolved D. CDR3 length equals 13 residues. Germline loops: CDR1 SGHRS, CDR2 YFSETQ. V lost 6 bases, J lost 4 bases, and 13 bases lay in between. The CDR3 loop is CASTAKGGYGYTF. In DNA, the CDR3 is TGCGCCAGCACCGCTAAGGGAGGCTATGGCTACACCTTC.

The chain couples TRBV7-6 to TRBJ1-6, with 8 bases matching TRBD1. J gave up 9 bases and V 2 bases, and 6 bases lay outside the gene matches. The CDR3 spans 15 residues. Germline V gives CDR1 SGHVS, CDR2 FNYEAQ. The CDR3 spells CASSLQGAGSSPLHF. The DNA for the CDR3 is TGTGCCAGCAGCTTACAGGGGGCTGGTAGTTCACCCCTCCACTTT.

The V gene is TRBV7-9, the J gene TRBJ1-2, with 9 nucleotides matching TRBD1. V dropped 4 bases and J dropped 8; count of bases not matched to a gene: 8. The CDR3 sequence is 14 residues long. Germline V lookup: CDR1 SEHNR, CDR2 FQNEAQ (reference sequence). The CDR3 DNA follows: TGTGCCAGCAGCTCACAGGGGGCAGCTTGGGGCTACACCTTC. Its protein product is CASSSQGAAWGYTF.

The V call is TRBV7-2, the J call TRBJ2-7, with TRBD1 identical over 7 bases. Germline CDR1 and CDR2: SGHTA and FQGNSA. V lost 1 base to trimming and J lost 1 base; unmatched junction nucleotides: 1. The CDR3 contains 14 residues. CDR3 sequence: CASSLVQGSYEQYF. CDR3 in DNA: TGTGCCAGCAGCTTAGTACAGGGGTCCTACGAGCAGTACTTC. Variable domain in full (rest from reference TRBV7-2 and TRBJ2-7): GAGVSQSPSNKVTEKGKDVELRCDPISGHTALYWYRQSLGQGLEFLIYFQGNSAPDKSGLPSDRFSAERTGGSVSTLTIQRTQQEDSAVYLCASSLVQGSYEQYFGPGTRLTVT.

V is TRBV2 and J is TRBJ2-4, with 8 bases lining up with TRBD1. The CDR3 consists of 11 residues. V gave up 5 bases and J gave up 15 bases; unmatched junction bases: 6. CDR1 is SNHLY and CDR2 is FYNNEI in the germline V gene. CDR3 bases: TGTGCCAGCAGTTGGACAGGGTCAAGGTACTTC. Translated, it gives CASSWTGSRYF.

The J gene is TRBJ2-7, the V gene TRBV19; perhaps TRBD1 as D (6 bases). The CDR3 is 15 amino acids. Trimming cost V 3 bases and J 1 base, with 13 bases left between them. Per germline, CDR1 LNHDA and CDR2 SQIVND (reference sequence). CDR3 sequence (DNA): TGTGCCAGTAGTATCGCGGACAGTCTATCCTACGAGCAGTACTTC. Its protein is CASSIADSLSYEQYF.

This clone was picked up a small number of times. This rearrangement joins TRBV25-1 to TRBJ2-1, with TRBD1 identical over 8 bases. The V gene's germline CDR1 is MGHDK and CDR2 SYGVNS. V dropped 4 bases and J dropped 8; count of bases not matched to a gene: 4. The CDR3 sequence is 13 residues long. CDR3 sequence (DNA): TGTGCCAGCAGTGGGGACAGGTTCGATGAGCAGTTCTTC. It encodes CASSGDRFDEQFF.

The gene calls are TRBV29-1 and TRBJ2-7; the D gene could be TRBD1 or TRBD2 (5 bases each). CDR3 size: 15 residues. Germline-derived CDR1 and CDR2 are SQVTM and ANQGSEA. V lost 6 bases to trimming and J lost 0 bases, with 18 bases between them. The CDR3 reads CSVGTGHLGSYEQYF. DNA for the CDR3: TGCAGCGTGGGGACGGGTCACCTCGGCTCCTACGAGCAGTACTTC.

This clone has more than one count but fewer than ten. The rearrangement joins TRBV14 to TRBJ1-1, with TRBD1 as a possible D gene (5 bases). This CDR3 comprises 14 residues. Per germline, CDR1 SGHDN and CDR2 FVKESK. Trimming shortened V by 3 bases and J by 2 bases, and 10 bases separated the two germline ends. The CDR3 reads CASSQRQGNTEAFF. The CDR3 DNA reads as TGTGCCAGCAGCCAGAGGCAGGGTAACACTGAAGCTTTCTTT.

The V call is TRBV5-1, the J call TRBJ1-1; D is unclear. The V gene lost 1 base and the J gene lost 0 bases, with 10 bases spanning the gap. Germline CDR1 reads SGHRS; CDR2 reads YFSETQ. The CDR3 consists of 15 residues. CDR3 residues: CASSLNPAMNTEAFF. CDR3 bases: TGCGCCAGCAGCTTGAACCCAGCCATGAACACTGAAGCTTTCTTT.

The table lists this clone with a few counts. The gene calls are TRBV29-1 and TRBJ2-7; D is undetermined. V lost 6 bases and J lost 3, with 21 bases in between. This CDR3 spans 15 amino acids. Germline V gives CDR1 SQVTM, CDR2 ANQGSEA. The CDR3 DNA sequence: TGCAGCGTGAAGGTTGGGCCCGGAGCCCTCTACGAGCAGTACTTC. Translating it yields CSVKVGPGALYEQYF.

The chain is built from TRBV18 and TRBJ2-7; weak D call: TRBD1 (5 bases). The CDR3 covers 14 residues. Trimming pared 3 bases from V and 5 bases from J, leaving 14 bases between. Germline V gene lookup returns CDR1 KGHSH and CDR2 LQKENI. In DNA form, the CDR3 reads TGTGCCAGCTCACCGCGGCAGGGTAACGACGAGCAGTACTTC. Translated, it gives CASSPRQGNDEQYF.

The rearrangement uses TRBV18 and TRBJ2-1; TRBD2 matches at 11 bases. The CDR3 has 16 amino acids. Germline V gene lookup returns CDR1 KGHSH and CDR2 LQKENI. Trimming removed 3 bases from V and 4 bases from J; junction bases left unmatched: 5. CDR3 in amino acids: CASSPPGTSGYNEQFF. Written as DNA, the CDR3 is TGTGCCAGCTCACCGCCCGGGACTAGCGGTTACAATGAGCAGTTCTTC. Drawing the rest from reference TRBV18 and TRBJ2-1, the complete variable domain is NAGVMQNPRHLVRRRGQEARLRCSPMKGHSHVYWYRQLPEEGLKFMVYLQKENIIDESGMPKERFSAEFPKEGPSILRIQQVVRGDSAAYFCASSPPGTSGYNEQFFGPGTRLTVL.

As to this clone: The same CDR3 arises from other DNA sequences in this sample as well. The chain has TRBV7-9 and TRBJ2-3, with no clear D. CDR3 length: 12 residues. Germline CDR1 SEHNR, CDR2 FQNEAQ (reference sequence). The V end lost 3 bases, the J end lost 4 bases, and 5 bases lay between the germline ends. The CDR3 DNA follows: TGTGCCAGCAGCTTCGTTGCAGATACGCAGTATTTT. It is translated as CASSFVADTQYF.

CDR3 sequence reads: CASSETTENYEQYF. As DNA, the CDR3 is TGCGCCAGCAGCGAAACGACAGAGAACTACGAGCAGTACTTC. This chain connects TRBV5-1 to TRBJ2-7; tentatively, D is TRBD1 (5 bases). Germline CDR1 is SGHRS and CDR2 is YFSETQ. The CDR3 extends over 14 amino acids. V lost 4 bases to trimming and J lost 3 bases, with 14 bases between them.

A remark on this clone: Other DNA sequences within the sample encode an identical CDR3. The chain employs TRBV29-1 and TRBJ2-5; D might be TRBD1 (5 bases). V lost 6 bases and J 0 bases, leaving 8 bases between the germline ends. CDR1 and CDR2 from the germline V gene are SQVTM and ANQGSEA. CDR3 length equals 12 residues. CDR3 in DNA: TGCAGCGTCCGACAGAACCAAGAGACCCAGTACTTC. It is translated as CSVRQNQETQYF.

The V gene is TRBV7-9, the J gene TRBJ2-3; possibly TRBD2 for D (5 bases). Germline loops: CDR1 SEHNR, CDR2 FQNEAQ (reference sequence). Trimming left V 6 bases short and J 4 bases short, with 8 bases between. The CDR3 contains 12 residues. The CDR3 DNA is TGTGCCAGCAGTAGAGCGGCAGATACGCAGTATTTT. It is translated as CASSRAADTQYF.

This clone was detected a few times. Other DNA sequences within the sample encode an identical CDR3. This rearrangement joins TRBV29-1 to TRBJ1-1; 11 bases align to TRBD1. There are 14 residues in the CDR3. Germline values: CDR1 SQVTM, CDR2 ANQGSEA. The V and J ends lost 4 bases and 1 base, in that order; junction bases with no gene match: 2. For the CDR3, the DNA is TGCAGCGTTGGGACAGGGGGCCGGAACACTGAAGCTTTCTTT. Translating it yields CSVGTGGRNTEAFF.

CDR3 amino acids: CASSATGIYNSPLHF. DNA for the CDR3: TGCGCCAGCAGCGCGACAGGGATCTATAATTCACCCCTCCACTTT. The rearrangement links TRBV5-1 to TRBJ1-6; 7 positions match TRBD1. V gave up 4 bases and J gave up 3 bases; unmatched junction bases: 4. Looked up from germline, CDR1 is SGHRS and CDR2 is YFSETQ. CDR3 length: 15 amino acids.

The V call is TRBV30, the J call TRBJ1-1; tentatively, D is TRBD1 (5 bases). From germline, CDR1 is GTSNPN and CDR2 SVGIG (reference sequence). V was trimmed by 3 bases and J by 3 bases, leaving 5 bases between them. This CDR3 contains 11 residues. In DNA form, the CDR3 reads TGTGCCTGGAGGGGACACACTGAAGCTTTCTTT. Its protein is CAWRGHTEAFF.

DNA for the CDR3: TGCGCCAGCAGCACCGGGACAGTGAACACTGAAGCTTTCTTT. It codes for CASSTGTVNTEAFF. This chain links TRBV5-1 with TRBJ1-1; 7 bases map to TRBD1. CDR3 length: 14 residues. The V gene's germline CDR1 is SGHRS and CDR2 YFSETQ. J lost 0 bases, V lost 4 bases, and 3 bases had no gene match.